These 31 T cell receptor beta chains were sequenced from one sample in a study of CD8+ T cells in alopecia areata. Regarding treatment: oral pan-JAK inhibitor, 5-10 mg twice daily. Isolated RNA was reverse transcribed into cDNA used as the sequencing template. Libraries were prepared by immunoSEQ multiplex PCR; TCRdb keeps only in-frame clonotypes and omits some of them. This sample carries approximately 210,000 clones, roughly three fifths of them seen once, and the ten largest clones take 3% to 3.5%. This specimen was CD4+ T cells sorted from blood, taken at week 4, from a patient treated with tofacitinib. The receptors shown here come from a human donor with alopecia areata.

The rearrangement joins TRBV28 to TRBJ2-5, with no clear D. In germline, CDR1 is MDHEN, CDR2 SYDVKM. The CDR3 loop spans 13 amino acids. With 2 bases removed from V and 0 bases from J, the gap between germline ends came to 4 bases. CDR3 sequence: CASSLDYQETQYF. As DNA, the CDR3 is TGTGCCAGCAGTTTAGATTACCAAGAGACCCAGTACTTC.

The CDR3 nucleotides read TGTGCCTGGAGTTTTATAGGGTCGGAGACCCAGTACTTC. Protein product: CAWSFIGSETQYF. The chain employs TRBV30 and TRBJ2-5; D call uncertain. The CDR3 covers 13 residues. The germline V gene has CDR1 GTSNPN and CDR2 SVGIG (reference sequence). V lost 2 bases to trimming and J lost 5 bases, with 12 bases between them.

The chain joins TRBV7-2 to TRBJ2-6, with D possibly matching TRBD2 (5 bases). Germline-derived CDR1 and CDR2 are SGHTA and FQGNSA. CDR3 length: 15 amino acids. With 6 bases removed from V and 4 bases from J, the gap between germline ends came to 13 bases. CDR3 nucleotides: TGTGCCAGCAGAACGGGCGGGTTCGGGGCCAACGTCCTGACTTTC. Encoded protein: CASRTGGFGANVLTF.

The chain employs TRBV28 and TRBJ2-3, with 11 bases identical to TRBD1. The CDR3 length is 18 residues. Trimming at V came to 5 bases and at J to 3 bases, leaving 13 bases not matched to a gene. CDR1 and CDR2 (germline): MDHEN, SYDVKM. Written as DNA, the CDR3 is TGTGCCAGCAGTCTTAGGACAGGGGGCGTTTTTGGTACAGATACGCAGTATTTT. It specifies CASSLRTGGVFGTDTQYF. Full variable domain (remainder filled in from reference TRBV28 and TRBJ2-3): DVKVTQSSRYLVKRTGEKVFLECVQDMDHENMFWYRQDPGLGLRLIYFSYDVKMKEKGDIPEGYSVSREKKERFSLILESASTNQTSMYLCASSLRTGGVFGTDTQYFGPGTRLTVL.

The chain has TRBV5-6 and TRBJ1-6, with TRBD1 as a possible D gene (5 bases). The CDR3 consists of 12 residues. The V and J ends lost 1 base and 17 bases respectively, with 13 bases between them. Germline V CDR1 and CDR2: SGHDT, YYEEEE. The CDR3 sequence: CASSLRQGNIHF. The CDR3, as DNA: TGTGCCAGCAGCTTGCGGCAGGGTAATATCCACTTT.

This sequence joins TRBV27 and TRBJ1-2; possibly TRBD1 for D (6 bases). The CDR3 has 12 amino acids. Germline V gene lookup returns CDR1 MNHEY and CDR2 SMNVEV (reference sequence). V lost 7 bases, J lost 14 bases, and 20 bases lay in between. The CDR3 region is CASIPGATGLTF. CDR3 bases: TGTGCCAGCATCCCCGGAGCGACAGGTCTAACCTTC.

This chain links TRBV30 with TRBJ2-5, with D perhaps matching TRBD2 (6 bases). CDR3 length: 14 residues. Between the trimmed V and J ends, which lost 3 bases and 2 bases, there was a span of 13 bases. CDR1 is GTSNPN, CDR2 SVGIG, per germline (reference sequence). CDR3 nucleotides: TGTGCCTGGAGAAGGATAGCGGAACAAGAGACCCAGTACTTC. This translates into CAWRRIAEQETQYF.

This chain links TRBV4-2 with TRBJ2-5; no clear D. V gave up 3 bases and J gave up 3 bases, with 14 bases separating them. This CDR3 is built from 15 residues. CDR1 is LGHNA, CDR2 YNFKEQ, per germline. The CDR3: CASSHYTNREETQYF. CDR3 DNA sequence: TGTGCCAGCAGCCATTACACTAACCGGGAAGAGACCCAGTACTTC.

This clone showed up just a few times. This chain links TRBV11-2 with TRBJ1-2; D unclear. V dropped 4 bases and J dropped 8 bases, with 14 bases sitting between them. Germline CDR1 and CDR2: SGHAT and FQNNGV. The CDR3 spans 13 residues. The CDR3 region is CASSSLSLGGYTF. Here the CDR3 DNA reads TGTGCCAGCAGCTCCCTATCCCTAGGAGGCTACACCTTC.

This chain uses TRBV28 with TRBJ2-3, with D unclear. CDR3 length equals 13 residues. CDR1 and CDR2 from the germline V gene are MDHEN and SYDVKM. The V gene lost 7 bases and the J gene lost 4 bases, with 12 bases spanning the gap. The DNA for the CDR3 is TGTGCCAGCAAGGCTGCCGGCGCAGATACGCAGTATTTT. Residues: CASKAAGADTQYF.

This clone has more than one count but fewer than ten. The chain employs TRBV27 and TRBJ2-1; possibly TRBD1 for D (5 bases). V gave up 0 bases and J gave up 8 bases, with 8 bases separating them. The CDR3 is 13 residues long. Germline V CDR1 and CDR2: MNHEY, SMNVEV (reference sequence). The CDR3 nucleotides are TGTGCCAGCAGTTTATCGGCAGGGTATGAGCAGTTCTTC. Its translation: CASSLSAGYEQFF.

As regards this clone: The sample has other DNA sequences that encode this CDR3 too. The chain recombines TRBV9 with TRBJ2-5; 7 bases fit TRBD1. The CDR3 consists of 14 residues. J lost 1 base, V lost 0 bases, and 0 bases had no gene match. Germline V gives CDR1 SGDLS, CDR2 YYNGEE. CDR3 coding DNA: TGTGCCAGCAGCGTAGACAGGGGCCAAGAGACCCAGTACTTC. It yields the protein CASSVDRGQETQYF.

The V and J genes are TRBV5-6 and TRBJ2-7; D is ambiguous. Trimming removed 4 bases at V and 4 bases at J, with 6 bases between. The CDR3 runs to 11 residues. CDR1 and CDR2 (germline): SGHDT, YYEEEE. CDR3 DNA: TGTGCCAGCAGCACCGCTTACGAGCAGTACTTC. It specifies CASSTAYEQYF.

This clone turned up a few times. V usage is TRBV19 and J usage is TRBJ2-6; no clear D gene. The CDR3 covers 13 residues. The germline CDR1 and CDR2 sequences are LNHDA and SQIVND (reference sequence). V shed 7 bases and J shed 0 bases, with 4 bases lying between them. CDR3 coding DNA: TGTGCCAGTATGCTCTCTGGGGCCAACGTCCTGACTTTC. Translating gives CASMLSGANVLTF.

This chain connects TRBV7-2 to TRBJ2-3, with TRBD2 identical over 11 bases. V dropped 5 bases and J dropped 2; count of bases not matched to a gene: 3. Germline lookup yields CDR1 SGHTA and CDR2 FQGNSA. The CDR3 totals 15 residues. The CDR3 coding sequence is TGTGCCAGCAGCACGACTAGCGGGAACACAGATACGCAGTATTTT. This codes for CASSTTSGNTDTQYF.

This clone was observed a few times. The chain couples TRBV5-1 to TRBJ2-3; D is possibly TRBD1 or TRBD2 (5 bases each). V shed 2 bases and J shed 1 base, with 11 bases lying between them. Germline V gene lookup returns CDR1 SGHRS and CDR2 YFSETQ. The CDR3 spans 15 residues. The CDR3 DNA reads TGCGCCAGCAGCTTAAACCGGGACCGCACAGATACGCAGTATTTT. It encodes CASSLNRDRTDTQYF.

The rearrangement links TRBV25-1 to TRBJ2-5; D gene uncertain. V was cut by 4 bases and J by 5 bases, with 8 bases left in between. The CDR3 runs to 12 residues. Germline V gene data show CDR1 as MGHDK and CDR2 as SYGVNS. The CDR3 reads CASSGLVETQYF. The CDR3 DNA is TGTGCCAGCAGTGGTCTTGTGGAGACCCAGTACTTC.

To note about this clone: Its ends do not fully match the called genes, so a read error is possible. J is TRBJ2-3 and V is TRBV7-7; 9 positions match TRBD2. The CDR3 has 17 amino acids. The germline gives CDR1 SSHAT, CDR2 FNYEAQ (reference sequence). This CDR3 is CASSVGTSPGASDTQYF. As DNA, the CDR3 is TGTGCTAGCAGCGTGGGGACTAGCCCAGGCGCATCAGATACGCAGTATTTT. Filled out from reference TRBV7-7 and TRBJ2-3, the complete variable domain reads GAGVSQSPRYKVTKRGQDVTLRCDPISSHATLYWYQQALGQGPEFLTYFNYEAQPDKSGLPSDRFSAERPEGSISTLTIQRTEQRDSAMYRCASSVGTSPGASDTQYFGPGTRLTVL.

The CDR3 protein is CAWRLAGGLPEQFF. The CDR3 DNA reads TGTGCCTGGAGACTAGCGGGGGGTTTACCTGAGCAGTTCTTC. The chain links TRBV30 to TRBJ2-1, with TRBD2 identical over 12 bases. Looked up from germline, CDR1 is GTSNPN and CDR2 is SVGIG (reference sequence). Trimming took 3 bases from V and 9 from J; bases not matched to a gene: 6. This CDR3 comprises 14 residues.

The chain combines TRBV30 with TRBJ2-7, with no clear D. This CDR3 has 11 amino acids. From germline, CDR1 is GTSNPN and CDR2 SVGIG (reference sequence). V was cut by 0 bases and J by 9 bases, with 9 bases left in between. The CDR3 region has the DNA TGTGCCTGGAGTGTCGGGTCGGGGCAGTACTTC. Its translation is CAWSVGSGQYF.

The chain has TRBV5-4 and TRBJ2-7, with D possibly TRBD1 on 5 matching bases. The CDR3 contains 12 residues. From germline, CDR1 is SGHNT and CDR2 YYREEE (reference sequence). V gave up 2 bases and J gave up 10 bases, with 13 bases separating them. Here the CDR3 DNA reads TGTGCCAGCAGCTTTGATATTCAGGGTCAGTACTTC. It specifies CASSFDIQGQYF.

This clone came up a few times. V and J are TRBV30 and TRBJ2-6; D is undetermined. Trimming shortened V by 4 bases and J by 2 bases, and 6 bases separated the two germline ends. The CDR3 runs 13 residues. The germline CDR1 and CDR2 sequences are GTSNPN and SVGIG (reference sequence). CDR3 loop: CAWKPPGANVLTF. CDR3 in DNA: TGTGCCTGGAAACCCCCTGGGGCCAACGTCCTGACTTTC. The full variable domain, completed using reference TRBV30 and TRBJ2-6, is SQTIHQWPATLVQPVGSPLSLECTVEGTSNPNLYWYRQAAGRGLQLLFYSVGIGQISSEVPQNLSASRPQDRQFILSSKKLLLSDSGFYLCAWKPPGANVLTFGAGSRLTVL.

This chain connects TRBV7-2 to TRBJ1-1; no firm D call. From germline, CDR1 is SGHTA and CDR2 FQGNSA. This CDR3 is 15 amino acids long. V lost 5 bases, J lost 3 bases, and 16 bases lay in between. Here the CDR3 DNA reads TGTGCCAGCAGCCGCAGCCGTTCAGAGTACACTGAAGCTTTCTTT. It specifies CASSRSRSEYTEAFF.

The V and J genes are TRBV28 and TRBJ2-5, with 8 bases that match TRBD2. The J segment lost 0 bases and the V segment lost 8 bases, leaving 8 bases of the junction unmatched. The germline gives CDR1 MDHEN, CDR2 SYDVKM. CDR3 size: 15 residues. The DNA of the CDR3 is TGTGCCAGCGATAAACGGGGGGGGAACCAAGAGACCCAGTACTTC. Protein: CASDKRGGNQETQYF.

The chain links TRBV11-2 to TRBJ2-5; TRBD2 is a possible D gene (6 bases). The V end lost 0 bases, the J end lost 5 bases, and 7 bases lay between the germline ends. The germline gives CDR1 SGHAT, CDR2 FQNNGV. This CDR3 has 13 amino acids. DNA for the CDR3: TGTGCCAGCAGCTTAGAGGGACTGGAGACCCAGTACTTC. It codes for CASSLEGLETQYF. The full variable domain, rest sourced from reference TRBV11-2 and TRBJ2-5, is EAGVAQSPRYKIIEKRQSVAFWCNPISGHATLYWYQQILGQGPKLLIQFQNNGVVDDSQLPKDRFSAERLKGVDSTLKIQPAKLEDSAVYLCASSLEGLETQYFGPGTRLLVL.

This clone appeared a few times. V and J are TRBV5-1 and TRBJ2-3; D remains ambiguous. Germline assignment: CDR1 SGHRS and CDR2 YFSETQ. Trimming took 4 bases from V and 0 from J, leaving 12 bases between them. This CDR3 is built from 15 residues. The CDR3 loop is CASSPKVGSTDTQYF. The CDR3 DNA reads as TGCGCCAGCAGCCCTAAAGTGGGGAGCACAGATACGCAGTATTTT.

This chain connects TRBV29-1 to TRBJ1-5; 7 bases align to TRBD1. Trimming at V came to 5 bases and at J to 1 base, leaving 8 bases not matched to a gene. The CDR3 covers 15 residues. The germline V gene has CDR1 SQVTM and CDR2 ANQGSEA. The CDR3 DNA reads TGCAGCGTTACCGACAGGGTCGGCAGCAATCAGCCCCAGCATTTT. Translating gives CSVTDRVGSNQPQHF.

The rearrangement uses TRBV5-4 and TRBJ1-1, with D unclear. Germline CDR1 and CDR2: SGHNT and YYREEE (reference sequence). The V and J ends lost 5 bases and 1 base respectively, with 9 bases between them. The CDR3 is 13 amino acids. The DNA of the CDR3 is TGTGCCAGCAGGGAGGATTGGAACACTGAAGCTTTCTTT. Its translation: CASREDWNTEAFF.

This clone was recorded a few times. The chain employs TRBV18 and TRBJ2-5, with 7 bases fitting TRBD2. Trimming at V came to 1 base and at J to 2 bases, leaving 7 bases not matched to a gene. Germline CDR1 reads KGHSH; CDR2 reads LQKENI. The CDR3 has 16 residues. The CDR3 loop reads CASSPQRDYLQETQYF. CDR3 nucleotide sequence: TGTGCCAGCTCACCACAGAGGGACTACTTACAAGAGACCCAGTACTTC.

The sample holds a few counts of this clone. The chain uses TRBV4-1 and TRBJ2-4; maybe TRBD2 (5 bases). The CDR3 sequence is 16 residues long. Germline CDR1 reads MGHRA; CDR2 reads YSYEKL. V was clipped by 1 base and J by 1 base, with 11 bases between them. The CDR3 region has the DNA TGCGCCAGCAGCCAAGCTGAGGGATTTGCCAAAAACATTCAGTACTTC. Translating it yields CASSQAEGFAKNIQYF.

CDR3 in DNA: TGTGCCAGCAGTGAATATCCGGAGACAGTCTATGGCTACACCTTC. Its translation: CASSEYPETVYGYTF. The chain carries TRBV25-1 and TRBJ1-2; maybe TRBD1 (5 bases). This CDR3 contains 15 residues. The germline V and J ends were trimmed by 0 bases and 4 bases, with 12 bases remaining between them. Germline values: CDR1 MGHDK, CDR2 SYGVNS.